This paragraph covers one T cell receptor beta chain sequence. Some clones are missing from TCRdb's copy, which holds only in-frame ones; the method was immunoSEQ multiplex PCR. Of roughly 150,000 clones listed, under 90% are singletons. Germline CDR1 reads SGHAT; CDR2 reads FQNNGV. The CDR3 is 14 amino acids. Trimming took off 2 bases at V and 1 base at J, with 8 bases between the two ends. The sample comes from a study of control samples from healthy donors and cancer patients. Specimen: blood. The receptor's source is a man in his thirties or forties in good health. V is TRBV11-2 and J is TRBJ1-1; D call uncertain. CDR3 nucleotide sequence: TGTGCCAGCAGCTTATCTATGAGGAACACTGAAGCTTTCTTT. Its translation is CASSLSMRNTEAFF. The whole variable domain, remainder taken from reference TRBV11-2 and TRBJ1-1, is EAGVAQSPRYKIIEKRQSVAFWCNPISGHATLYWYQQILGQGPKLLIQFQNNGVVDDSQLPKDRFSAERLKGVDSTLKIQPAKLEDSAVYLCASSLSMRNTEAFFGQGTRLTVV.